Each of the 11 T cell receptor beta chains below was sequenced from the same sample in a study of blood T cells in healthy people across ages. Sample-barcoded 5' priming and a J-beta primer mix drove a second PCR of about 7 to 12 cycles. TCRdb re-called the 5' RACE reads through MiXCR, storing one row per CDR3 protein. The table includes 750,000 to 950,000 distinct CDR3 sequences, around 29% detected once. This sample also appeared in a second study, on T cells of mothers and their children.

Sequences were obtained from blood. These receptors all stem from a woman in her thirties or forties in good health.

V usage is TRBV29-1 and J usage is TRBJ1-1; weak D call: TRBD1 (5 bases). CDR3 length equals 15 residues. V lost 4 bases, J lost 5 bases, and 20 bases lay in between. CDR1 SQVTM and CDR2 ANQGSEA come from the germline V gene. CDR3 DNA sequence: TGCAGCGTTGGAGTCCTCTTAGCCAAGGGGACTGAAGCTTTCTTT. Translation gives CSVGVLLAKGTEAFF.

The CDR3 coding sequence is TGTGCCAGCTCACCAATAGGCGGGGGGCCCCAAGAGACCCAGTACTTC. It encodes CASSPIGGGPQETQYF. The genes are TRBV18 and TRBJ2-5, with 8 nucleotides matching TRBD2. The CDR3 is 16 residues long. Losses at the gene ends were 2 bases for V and 1 base for J; bases not matched to a gene: 6. Germline assignment: CDR1 KGHSH and CDR2 LQKENI.

The V gene is TRBV5-1, the J gene TRBJ2-4; TRBD2 is a possible D gene (5 bases). The length of the CDR3 is 13 residues. Germline CDR1 reads SGHRS; CDR2 reads YFSETQ. V was clipped by 4 bases and J by 6 bases, with 11 bases between them. The CDR3 DNA reads as TGCGCCAGCAGCCCGGACTGGGGAAACATTCAGTACTTC. As protein: CASSPDWGNIQYF.

This chain joins TRBV4-1 and TRBJ1-2; D gene uncertain. The CDR3 extends over 16 amino acids. Germline V lookup: CDR1 MGHRA, CDR2 YSYEKL. Trimming pared 0 bases from V and 3 bases from J, leaving 14 bases between. In DNA form, the CDR3 reads TGCGCCAGCAGCCAAGATGGTTCAGCTCAGTACTATGGCTACACCTTC. Its protein product is CASSQDGSAQYYGYTF.

This chain links TRBV20-1 with TRBJ1-4; 8 bases map to TRBD1. CDR3 size: 14 residues. Trimming took 4 bases from V and 5 from J; bases not matched to a gene: 6. From germline, CDR1 is DFQATT and CDR2 SNEGSKA (reference sequence). In nucleotides, the CDR3 is TGCAGTGCTAAGTGGGACAGGAAAAATGAAAAACTGTTTTTT. Translating gives CSAKWDRKNEKLFF.

At least ten counts were recorded for this clonotype. The genes are TRBV11-2 and TRBJ2-3, with no clear D. The CDR3 runs 12 residues. V was trimmed by 6 bases and J by 4 bases, leaving 8 bases between them. Germline V gene data show CDR1 as SGHAT and CDR2 as FQNNGV. DNA of the CDR3: TGTGCCAGCAGTCTCAATCCAGATACGCAGTATTTT. Protein: CASSLNPDTQYF.

The V and J genes are TRBV2 and TRBJ2-5; 8 bases line up with TRBD2. V shed 6 bases and J 2 bases; nucleotides not matched to a gene: 11. This CDR3 contains 16 residues. CDR1 and CDR2 from the germline V gene are SNHLY and FYNNEI. The CDR3 reads CASRRSGEADQETQYF. The CDR3 nucleotides are TGTGCCAGCAGACGTAGCGGGGAGGCCGATCAAGAGACCCAGTACTTC. Using reference TRBV2 and TRBJ2-5 for the parts outside the CDR3, the full variable domain is EPEVTQTPSHQVTQMGQEVILRCVPISNHLYFYWYRQILGQKVEFLVSFYNNEISEKSEIFDDQFSVERPDGSNFTLKIRSTKLEDSAMYFCASRRSGEADQETQYFGPGTRLLVL.

There are a few counts of this clonotype. At one boundary the junction diverges from the germline segment, which might be a read error. The V call is TRBV7-2, the J call TRBJ2-7; 7 nucleotides align to TRBD1. The CDR3 covers 17 residues. Germline-derived CDR1 and CDR2 are SGHTA and FQGNSA. The CDR3 reads CVSSRTVDWTGSYEQYF. The CDR3 coding sequence is TGTGTCAGCAGCAGAACGGTAGACTGGACAGGTTCCTACGAGCAGTACTTC. Variable domain in full (rest from reference TRBV7-2 and TRBJ2-7): GAGVSQSPSNKVTEKGKDVELRCDPISGHTALYWYRQSLGQGLEFLIYFQGNSAPDKSGLPSDRFSAERTGGSVSTLTIQRTQQEDSAVYLCVSSRTVDWTGSYEQYFGPGTRLTVT.

The chain carries TRBV20-1 and TRBJ2-4; 12 nucleotides agree with TRBD2. The better agreement between TRBJ2-5 and the DNA end casts doubt on the J call. Germline V gene sequence: CDR1 DFQATT, CDR2 SNEGSKA (reference sequence). The CDR3 is made up of 16 amino acids. This CDR3 is CSARRASGGALETQYF. In DNA, the CDR3 is TGCAGTGCTAGAAGGGCTAGCGGGGGGGCCTTGGAGACCCAGTACTTC.

This chain connects TRBV3-1 to TRBJ2-3; D is undetermined. The germline V gene has CDR1 LGHDT and CDR2 YNNKEL (reference sequence). Trimming took off 0 bases at V and 4 bases at J, with 11 bases between the two ends. The CDR3 has 15 amino acids. CDR3 bases: TGTGCCAGCAGCCAAGATGGAAAGCACGCAGATACGCAGTATTTT. Translating gives CASSQDGKHADTQYF.

This clonotype has a count of ten or more. V usage is TRBV20-1 and J usage is TRBJ1-2; 7 bases are shared with TRBD1. Per germline, CDR1 DFQATT and CDR2 SNEGSKA (reference sequence). This CDR3 has 15 residues. V trimming: 0 bases; J trimming: 6 bases; junction bases outside the gene matches: 10. The CDR3 protein is CSARDRLRQGHGYTF. CDR3 DNA: TGCAGTGCTAGAGATCGACTCAGACAGGGCCATGGCTACACCTTC.